Sequencing of this T cell receptor (beta chain) was carried out in a study of T cell changes during pregnancy in multiple sclerosis. V lost 8 bases to trimming and J lost 4 bases; unmatched junction nucleotides: 3. This CDR3 is built from 14 residues. CDR1 and CDR2 (germline): LNHNV, YYDKDF (reference sequence). Libraries were prepared by immunoSEQ multiplex PCR; TCRdb keeps only in-frame clonotypes and omits some of them. The table shows under 45,000 clones, with 91% occurring only once. The clonotype comes from a female donor in good health, enrolled as a control in a pregnancy study. The chain combines TRBV15 with TRBJ2-2, with 11 nucleotides matching TRBD1. The input for sequencing was CD4+ T cells from peripheral blood mononuclear cells, taken in the second trimester of pregnancy. This CDR3 is CATGTGGSTGELFF. DNA of the CDR3: TGTGCCACCGGGACAGGGGGTAGCACCGGGGAGCTGTTTTTT. Full variable domain (missing parts from reference TRBV15 and TRBJ2-2): DAMVIQNPRYQVTQFGKPVTLSCSQTLNHNVMYWYQQKSSQAPKLLFHYYDKDFNNEADTPDNFQSRRPNTSFCFLDIRSPGLGDTAMYLCATGTGGSTGELFFGEGSRLTVL.